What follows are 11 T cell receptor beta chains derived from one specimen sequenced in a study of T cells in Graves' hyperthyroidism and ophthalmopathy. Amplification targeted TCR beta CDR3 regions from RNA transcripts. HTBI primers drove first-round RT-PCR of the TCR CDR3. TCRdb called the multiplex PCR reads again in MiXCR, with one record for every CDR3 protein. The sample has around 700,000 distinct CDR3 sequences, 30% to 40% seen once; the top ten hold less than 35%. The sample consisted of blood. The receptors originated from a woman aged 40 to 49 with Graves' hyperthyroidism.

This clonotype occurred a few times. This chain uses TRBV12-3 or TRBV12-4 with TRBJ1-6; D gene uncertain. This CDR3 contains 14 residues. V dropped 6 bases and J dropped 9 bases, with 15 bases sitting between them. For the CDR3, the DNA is TGTGCCAGCAGCCCCGAGGGTTTTATTTCACCCCTCCACTTT. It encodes CASSPEGFISPLHF.

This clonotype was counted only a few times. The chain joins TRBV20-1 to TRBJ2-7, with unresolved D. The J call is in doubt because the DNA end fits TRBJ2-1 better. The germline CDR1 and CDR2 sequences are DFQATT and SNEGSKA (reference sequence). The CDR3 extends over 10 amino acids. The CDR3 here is CSASLNEQFF. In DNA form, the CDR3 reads TGCAGTGCTAGTCTCAATGAGCAGTTCTTC.

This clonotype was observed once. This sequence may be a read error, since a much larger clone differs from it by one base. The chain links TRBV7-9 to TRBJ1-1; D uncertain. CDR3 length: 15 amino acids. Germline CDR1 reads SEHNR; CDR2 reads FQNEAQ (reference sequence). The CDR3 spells CASSPPSLLNTEALF. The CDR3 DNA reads TGTGCCAGCAGCCCCCCTTCGCTGCTGAACACTGAAGCTCTCTTT.

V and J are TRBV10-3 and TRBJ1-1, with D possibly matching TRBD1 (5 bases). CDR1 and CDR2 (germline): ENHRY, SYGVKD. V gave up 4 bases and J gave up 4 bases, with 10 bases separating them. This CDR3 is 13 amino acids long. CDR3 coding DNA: TGTGCCATCAGTGTGGGGGGGTCCACTGAAGCTTTCTTT. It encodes CAISVGGSTEAFF.

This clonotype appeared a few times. This CDR3 is CASSISSLPPYEQYF. CDR3 bases: TGTGCCAGTAGTATTAGTAGTCTCCCGCCCTACGAGCAGTACTTC. V and J are TRBV19 and TRBJ2-7; D is undetermined. Trimming shortened V by 3 bases and J by 2 bases, and 14 bases separated the two germline ends. Germline assignment: CDR1 LNHDA and CDR2 SQIVND (reference sequence). The CDR3 consists of 15 residues.

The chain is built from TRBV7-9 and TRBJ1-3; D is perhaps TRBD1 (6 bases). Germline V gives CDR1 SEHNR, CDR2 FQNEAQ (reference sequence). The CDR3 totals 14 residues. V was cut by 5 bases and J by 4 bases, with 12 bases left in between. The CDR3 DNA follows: TGTGCCAGCAGCCACACAGGGAACGGAAACACCATATATTTT. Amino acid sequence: CASSHTGNGNTIYF. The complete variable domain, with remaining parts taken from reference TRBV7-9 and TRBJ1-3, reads DTGVSQNPRHKITKRGQNVTFRCDPISEHNRLYWYRQTLGQGPEFLTYFQNEAQLEKSRLLSDRFSAERPKGSFSTLEIQRTEQGDSAMYLCASSHTGNGNTIYFGEGSWLTVV.

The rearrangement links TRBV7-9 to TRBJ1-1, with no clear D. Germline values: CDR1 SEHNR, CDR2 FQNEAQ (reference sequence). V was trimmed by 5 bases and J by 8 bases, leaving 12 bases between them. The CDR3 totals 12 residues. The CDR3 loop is CASSVPLREAFF. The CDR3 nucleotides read TGTGCCAGCAGCGTCCCCTTAAGAGAAGCTTTCTTT. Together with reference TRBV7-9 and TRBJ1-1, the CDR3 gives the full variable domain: DTGVSQNPRHKITKRGQNVTFRCDPISEHNRLYWYRQTLGQGPEFLTYFQNEAQLEKSRLLSDRFSAERPKGSFSTLEIQRTEQGDSAMYLCASSVPLREAFFGQGTRLTVV.

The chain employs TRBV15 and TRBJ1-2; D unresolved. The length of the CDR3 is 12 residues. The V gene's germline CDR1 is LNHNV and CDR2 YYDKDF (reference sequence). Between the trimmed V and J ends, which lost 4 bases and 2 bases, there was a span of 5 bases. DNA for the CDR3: TGTGCCACCAGCAAGGACAACTATGGCTACACCTTC. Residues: CATSKDNYGYTF.

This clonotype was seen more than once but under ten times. Here the CDR3 reads CASSQVGTHHETNYGYTF. As DNA, the CDR3 is TGCGCCAGCAGCCAAGTGGGGACACATCATGAGACCAACTATGGCTACACCTTC. The rearrangement links TRBV4-3 to TRBJ1-2, with a possible D match to TRBD1 (6 bases). The CDR3 totals 18 residues. From germline, CDR1 is LGHNA and CDR2 YSLEER. The V and J ends lost 1 base and 2 bases respectively, with 20 bases between them.

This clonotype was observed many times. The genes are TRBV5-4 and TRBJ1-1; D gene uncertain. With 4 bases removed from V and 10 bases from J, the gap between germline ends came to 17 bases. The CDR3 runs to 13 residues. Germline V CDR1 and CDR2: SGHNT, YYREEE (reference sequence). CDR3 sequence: CASSPGPILGAFF. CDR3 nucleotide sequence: TGTGCCAGCAGCCCCGGACCGATATTGGGAGCTTTCTTT.

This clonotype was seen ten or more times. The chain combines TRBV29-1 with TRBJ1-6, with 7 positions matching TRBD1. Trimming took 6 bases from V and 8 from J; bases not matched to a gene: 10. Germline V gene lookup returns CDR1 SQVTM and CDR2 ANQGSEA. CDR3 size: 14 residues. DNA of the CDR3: TGCAGCGTCCGAACAGGGGCGGAGGATTCACCCCTCCACTTT. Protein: CSVRTGAEDSPLHF.